This record concerns one T cell receptor (beta chain) sequence. The record originates from a study of T cell responses to AZD1222 COVID-19 vaccine. Data came from immunoSEQ multiplex PCR; TCRdb stores just in-frame clones and leaves some out. The sample records about 98,000 clones, roughly 86% being singletons. The sequences come from peripheral blood, collected on day 0 of AZD1222 vaccination. The receptor was isolated from an adult in good health.

CDR3 coding DNA: TGCGCCAGCAGACAGGACAACTTCGGAGCTTTCTTT. Translated: CASRQDNFGAFF. The chain couples TRBV5-1 to TRBJ1-1, with D perhaps matching TRBD1 (5 bases). V lost 5 bases and J lost 10, with 15 bases in between. CDR3 length equals 12 residues. Germline assignment: CDR1 SGHRS and CDR2 YFSETQ.